This is a list of T cell receptor beta chains from one sample in a study of shared clonotypes between healthy human individuals. Data came from immunoSEQ multiplex PCR; TCRdb stores just in-frame clones and leaves some out. In the table there are about 2 million clones, 85% to 95% of which are singletons. Input material: naive CD8+ T cells sorted from blood. The receptor set was obtained from a man aged 18 to 29 in good health. CDR3s include the opening cysteine and the closing phenylalanine or tryptophan. Clone size appears in some rows only: once, few, many, or a class for an expanded clone.

v_gene	j_gene	len	abundance	CDR3aa
TRBV28	TRBJ2-1	15	.	CASSLSMGPYNEQFF
TRBV7-9	TRBJ2-3	18	.	CASSPPWQREGRTDTQYF
TRBV5-6	TRBJ2-1	17	.	CASSLALGLAGFNEQFF
TRBV6-6	TRBJ1-1	15	once	CASSYGWGRDTEAFF
TRBV4-3	TRBJ1-1	15	.	CASSQVMGRNTEAFF
TRBV7-8	TRBJ2-3	14	once	CASSLGANTDTQYF
TRBV27	TRBJ1-2	17	.	CASRITGTAFFNYGYTF
TRBV9	TRBJ1-1	15	.	CASSVESGVSTEAFF
TRBV4-1	TRBJ2-7	13	.	CASQGDYRAEQYF
TRBV7-9	TRBJ2-3	16	.	CASSFLSGGSTDTQYF
TRBV6-1	TRBJ2-6	18	.	CASSEDRTPYSGANVLTF
TRBV7-9	TRBJ1-6	11	.	CAITTLSPLHF
TRBV19	TRBJ2-7	14	.	CASSPLAGTYEQYF
TRBV19	TRBJ2-7	16	.	CASSMAASGTTYEQYF
TRBV9	TRBJ2-3	15	.	CASSVGDSDTDTQYF
TRBV9	TRBJ2-7	15	.	CASSPGDREPHEQYF
TRBV10-3	TRBJ1-2	14	.	CAISESGGGDGYTF
TRBV2	TRBJ1-2	17	once	CASSSGTGLDWSYGYTF
TRBV4-1	TRBJ1-1	15	.	CASSQLLSGGTEAFF
TRBV27	TRBJ2-7	16	.	CASSLGTGQGAPEQYF
TRBV7-9	TRBJ1-1	13	once	CASSWDKNTEAFF
TRBV7-2	TRBJ1-6	13	.	CASSPGELGPLHF
TRBV9	TRBJ2-1	16	.	CASSHEEGLGYNEQFF
TRBV28	TRBJ2-5	14	.	CASSEQGTQETQYF
TRBV9	TRBJ2-1	15	.	CASSVGGGGTNEQFF
TRBV4-3	TRBJ1-5	15	.	CASSQDWSPNQPQHF
TRBV9	TRBJ2-3	15	.	CASSASGDGTDTQYF
TRBV6-5	TRBJ2-7	13	.	CASSPGRVWEQYF
TRBV7-9	TRBJ2-7	13	once	CASSSLLGHEQYF
TRBV6-1	TRBJ1-2	15	.	CASSEGRLANYGYTF
TRBV10-1	TRBJ1-1	13	.	CASAKETNTEAFF
TRBV16	TRBJ1-1	17	.	CASSQLPSDSQNTEAFF
TRBV5-1	TRBJ2-5	15	once	CASTGGTSVSETQYF
TRBV28	TRBJ1-1	15	.	CASRYGGEGNTEAFF
TRBV28	TRBJ1-5	13	.	CASRLYSNQPQHF
TRBV14	TRBJ2-7	14	.	CASSQGAGDYEQYF
TRBV18	TRBJ2-7	17	.	CASSPPKGSGLPYEQYF
TRBV6-6	TRBJ1-1	13	.	CASTPDRDAEAFF
TRBV2	TRBJ2-7	16	.	CASSLTRGQALYEQYF
TRBV7-2	TRBJ2-1	12	.	CASSRPGGEQFF
TRBV7-9	TRBJ2-7	13	.	CASSRADSYEQYF